Below, 5 T cell receptor beta chains from the same sample are listed, as sequenced in a study of sequential checkpoint blockade in melanoma (dated by TCRdb to the late 2010s). Receptor libraries were prepared by the immunoSEQ multiplex PCR assay. This is the immuneACCESS table as TCRdb keeps it, with only in-frame sequences that have V and J called. A part of the clones is gone; compared with another copy, unresolved V genes explain less than half, and the rest is unexplained. The table for this sample lists about 32,000 clones; 82% of them were counted only once. 18% of the sample lies in the top ten. The treatment or condition label for this specimen denotes: randomized to nivolumab then ipilimumab (arm A) or the reverse (arm B). The sequencing here drew on CD8+ T cells sorted from blood (inferred from file names), taken from a patient given nivolumab and ipilimumab in sequence. The receptors shown here come from a human donor with melanoma.

This chain joins TRBV27 and TRBJ1-2; TRBD1 agrees at 10 bases. There are 14 residues in the CDR3. Germline CDR1 is MNHEY and CDR2 is SMNVEV (reference sequence). Trimming removed 6 bases from V and 4 bases from J; junction bases left unmatched: 5. The CDR3 DNA reads TGTGCCAGCAGGACAGGGGGCGGAGGCTATGGCTACACCTTC. Translated, it gives CASRTGGGGYGYTF.

This chain connects TRBV18 to TRBJ2-3; TRBD2 matches 9 bases. Germline CDR1 KGHSH, CDR2 LQKENI. The CDR3 loop spans 17 amino acids. V trimming: 2 bases; J trimming: 6 bases; junction bases outside the gene matches: 12. CDR3 sequence reads: CASSPSSGTRGADTQYF. The CDR3 nucleotides read TGTGCCAGCTCACCATCTAGCGGGACTAGAGGGGCTGATACGCAGTATTTT.

This sequence joins TRBV28 and TRBJ2-7; D is perhaps TRBD1 (5 bases). This CDR3 has 14 amino acids. V shed 2 bases and J shed 5 bases, with 13 bases lying between them. Germline V gives CDR1 MDHEN, CDR2 SYDVKM. The CDR3 DNA reads TGTGCCAGCAGTTTAGGGCAGGGTTGGAACGAGCAGTACTTC. It specifies CASSLGQGWNEQYF.

V and J are TRBV10-3 and TRBJ1-2; TRBD1 matches 7 bases. V lost 2 bases and J lost 0; bases outside the gene matches: 9. The CDR3 spans 17 residues. Per germline, CDR1 ENHRY and CDR2 SYGVKD. The CDR3 coding sequence is TGTGCCATCAGTGAGCTCCGGACTGGGACAGCTAACTATGGCTACACCTTC. Its protein product is CAISELRTGTANYGYTF.

The rearrangement joins TRBV4-3 to TRBJ1-2, with a possible D match to TRBD1 (6 bases). With 0 bases removed from V and 8 bases from J, the gap between germline ends came to 19 bases. The V gene's germline CDR1 is LGHNA and CDR2 YSLEER. This CDR3 is 16 amino acids long. The CDR3 DNA is TGCGCCAGCAGCCAAGACCCCTCCAGGGGAGGGCACGGCTACACCTTC. Its protein is CASSQDPSRGGHGYTF.